The present TCR beta chain was sequenced within a study of shared clonotypes between healthy human individuals (dated by TCRdb to the early 2020s). Regarding the research as a whole: Three men and two women, aged 18 to 49 years, made up the cohort. Blood TCR repertoires of a handful of healthy adults were deeply sequenced to estimate repertoire size and the extent of clonotype sharing between individuals. To increase sequencing depth and limit assay-specific biases, different laboratories used diverse techniques to prepare libraries and sequence TCR repertoires. Per donor, leukapheresis produced somewhere between about 0.85 and 9.5 billion PBMCs. For each donor, three plates each were used for CD4 naive and CD4 memory, two plates were used for CD8 naive, and one plate was used for CD8 memory.

CD8 naive samples were CD45RO-negative cells positively selected for CCR7, giving a CD45RA+CCR7+ population that excluded TemRA cells. Healthy HIV-negative adults with no recently reported acute infections or vaccinations were included as donors. All donors were Caucasian adults living in Nashville, Tennessee, USA. Blood was obtained by leukapheresis, after which PBMCs were separated by Ficoll-Histopaque density gradient centrifugation and cryopreserved in liquid nitrogen vapor phase. Purity and quantity of every magnetically sorted T cell population were checked by analytical flow cytometry. From each sorted fraction, genomic DNA was isolated and quantified by UV absorbance on a Nanodrop 2000c. Using the deep immunoSEQ assay, TCR CDR3 regions were amplified from genomic DNA by multiplex PCR. Extracted genomic DNA from each cell subset was spread evenly across all wells of several immunoSEQ 96-well plates, with each plate serving as a replicate. For sorted subsets, each replicate PCR was loaded with 200 to 250 ng genomic DNA, equivalent to 25,000 to 35,000 T cell genomes. Purified libraries were measured with a Qubit 3.0 fluorometer, size-checked on a Bioanalyzer 2100, and measured again with the KAPA Library Quantification kit. Each immunoSEQ 96-well plate was sequenced on its own single-read 150-cycle Illumina NextSeq 550 flow cell. The study's own analysis went as follows. The immunoSEQ output contained only junctional sequences without quality scores, so filtering could not match that applied to full-length reads. Sequences were annotated with PyIR, a Python wrapper for IgBLAST v1.9, and V/J genes and CDR3 were assigned using IMGT germline references. Reads were filtered out if the reads had weak V/J assignments (E-value above 1e-6), no CDR3, stop codons, out-of-frame junctions, or ambiguous translated residues. V3J clonotypes were defined as sequences sharing the same inferred V gene, J gene, and CDR3 amino acid sequence. To compute the percentage overlap between repertoires, the number of shared unique clonotypes was divided by the size of the smaller repertoire. Three approaches were used to assess repertoire richness: RTK rarefaction, the Chao1 estimator, and Recon v2.1 estimates of unobserved clonotypes. For all TCRbeta clonotypes obtained by the gDNA method from a few donors, generation probabilities were computed with OLGA. TCRdb took this table from immuneACCESS and kept in-frame rearrangements with V and J called. Such tables lack part of the clones; where checked against another copy, unresolved V genes explain under half of the gap, and the rest is unexplained. V, J and clone size reflect that table, while D and trimming were determined from the DNA. The sample yields roughly 2.1 million clones; just over 90% were counted once. The top ten clonotypes cover under 2% of the sample.

Reading the germline V gene (reference sequence) gives CDR1 SGHNT and CDR2 YYREEE. From the cysteine up to the phenylalanine, the CDR3 has a length of 16 residues. Just the 48-base CDR3 DNA is kept, in frame starting at base 1. Unmatched junction bases come to 7, with V trimmed by 4 bases and J by 4 bases. Overall study results and their limits: Pairwise subsampling indicated that sequencing depth was expected to affect the degree of clonotype sharing among donors. Rarefaction of sorted-subset datasets indicated incomplete sequencing despite the large sequencing depth. Because the study included a small number of donors, the genetic and exposure-history diversity represented was limited. When a few donors were compared, the shared fraction of clonotypes was approximately 5% for naive CD4, about 4% for naive CD8, roughly 2.5% for memory CD4, and 0.35% to 0.4% for memory CD8. Compared with non-shared clonotypes, the clonotypes found in all four sorted-subset donors had higher generation probabilities. Sampling was limited to blood, and TCR repertoires in tissue likely differ from TCR repertoires in blood. Naive subsets generally had larger estimated clonotype richness than memory subsets did.

Remarks on this clone: The antigen it recognizes is unknown. It has no much larger one-base neighbor in the sample; base qualities were not kept.

The chain links TRBV5-4 with TRBJ1-4, and 10 junctional nucleotides match TRBD1. The sample comprised naive CD8+ T cells from PBMCs. The cell subset or site label of this sample denotes: CD45RA+CCR7+. The clonotype originates from a young man in good health. Some clones in this sample may be carry-over from other donors' samples. Read as DNA, the sequence is TGTGCCAGCAGCCCGGACAGGGGGACGTTTAATGAAAAACTGTTTTTT. It encodes CASSPDRGTFNEKLFF.